Following are 10 T cell receptor beta chains from one sample sequenced in a study of blood T cell repertoires in COVID-19 (dated by TCRdb to the early 2020s). Libraries were built with the immunoSEQ multiplex PCR assay. TCRdb's version of the immuneACCESS table is confined to in-frame rearrangements and falls short of the full clone set. An unresolved V gene accounts for under half of the shortfall where checked; the remainder is of unknown origin. This sample lists about 400,000 clones; about nine tenths were detected once. More than 1.4% of the sample goes to the ten largest clones. Sequencing was carried out using peripheral blood. The receptors were gathered from a woman younger than 45 with active or convalescent COVID-19.

The chain joins TRBV9 to TRBJ1-5; 9 bases line up with TRBD1. In germline, CDR1 is SGDLS, CDR2 YYNGEE. The junction had 4 bases not matched to a gene; V was cut back by 3 bases and J by 6 bases. The CDR3 loop spans 14 amino acids. As DNA, the CDR3 is TGTGCCAGCAGCGAGGGACAGGGTGGTCAGCCCCAGCATTTT. Translating gives CASSEGQGGQPQHF.

A single count supports this clone. This chain joins TRBV2 and TRBJ2-1; the D is unclear. CDR1 is SNHLY, CDR2 FYNNEI, per germline. The ends were cut back, 1 base at V and 8 bases at J, with 6 bases in the middle. CDR3 length equals 12 residues. For the CDR3, the DNA is TGTGCCAGCAGTGAAGAAGTAGATGAGCAGTTCTTC. It encodes CASSEEVDEQFF.

The chain combines TRBV30 with TRBJ2-5; 8 bases align to TRBD2. The CDR3 covers 14 residues. Germline assignment: CDR1 GTSNPN and CDR2 SVGIG (reference sequence). The trim removed 2 bases at V and 4 bases at J, leaving 6 bases unmatched. CDR3 amino acids: CAWSTGTSRETQYF. CDR3 in DNA: TGTGCCTGGAGTACCGGGACTAGTAGAGAGACCCAGTACTTC. Variable domain in full (rest from reference TRBV30 and TRBJ2-5): SQTIHQWPATLVQPVGSPLSLECTVEGTSNPNLYWYRQAAGRGLQLLFYSVGIGQISSEVPQNLSASRPQDRQFILSSKKLLLSDSGFYLCAWSTGTSRETQYFGPGTRLLVL.

V gene TRBV29-1 combines with J gene TRBJ2-2; 7 positions match TRBD1. V lost 7 bases to trimming and J lost 4 bases; unmatched junction nucleotides: 3. CDR1 SQVTM and CDR2 ANQGSEA come from the germline V gene. The CDR3 loop spans 12 amino acids. CDR3 protein: CSGQGGTGELFF. CDR3 coding DNA: TGCAGCGGACAGGGTGGCACCGGGGAGCTGTTTTTT.

A note on this clone: Other DNA sequences in this specimen translate into the identical CDR3. This rearrangement joins TRBV5-1 to TRBJ1-3, with no clear D. V dropped 0 bases and J dropped 2 bases, with 6 bases sitting between them. CDR1 is SGHRS and CDR2 is YFSETQ in the germline V gene. This CDR3 has 14 amino acids. The DNA of the CDR3 is TGCGCCAGCAGCTTGGCAGGTACTGGAAACACCATATATTTT. Its translation is CASSLAGTGNTIYF.

V gene TRBV5-1 combines with J gene TRBJ1-3, with D maybe TRBD1 (5 bases). This CDR3 is 13 amino acids long. V lost 0 bases to trimming and J lost 7 bases, with 8 bases between them. From germline, CDR1 is SGHRS and CDR2 YFSETQ. In nucleotides, the CDR3 is TGCGCCAGCAGCTTGGGCAGGGATAACACCATATATTTT. This encodes CASSLGRDNTIYF.

The V and J genes are TRBV14 and TRBJ1-1; D gene uncertain. CDR3 length: 16 residues. V lost 4 bases and J 5 bases, leaving 20 bases between the germline ends. Germline CDR1 is SGHDN and CDR2 is FVKESK. CDR3 nucleotides: TGTGCCAGCAGCCGCACTTTTACAGCGGCGGGGACTGAAGCTTTCTTT. Translated, it gives CASSRTFTAAGTEAFF. The entire variable domain, with the rest obtained from reference TRBV14 and TRBJ1-1, is as follows: EAGVTQFPSHSVIEKGQTVTLRCDPISGHDNLYWYRRVMGKEIKFLLHFVKESKQDESGMPNNRFLAERTGGTYSTLKVQPAELEDSGVYFCASSRTFTAAGTEAFFGQGTRLTVV.

This clone occurred once. The chain is built from TRBV5-1 and TRBJ2-7; 7 nucleotides match TRBD1. CDR1 is SGHRS and CDR2 is YFSETQ in the germline V gene. V trimming: 5 bases; J trimming: 3 bases; junction bases outside the gene matches: 8. The CDR3 sequence is 14 residues long. The CDR3 DNA sequence: TGCGCCAGCAGGGAAGGGACAGCCTTCTACGAGCAGTACTTC. Translated, it gives CASREGTAFYEQYF.

The rearrangement uses TRBV7-7 and TRBJ2-2; possibly TRBD2 for D (5 bases). The CDR3 consists of 13 residues. Trimming shortened V by 8 bases and J by 6 bases, and 13 bases separated the two germline ends. Germline CDR1 reads SSHAT; CDR2 reads FNYEAQ (reference sequence). In DNA form, the CDR3 reads TGTGCCAGCCGTAAAAGCGGAGCCGGGGAGCTGTTTTTT. Translation gives CASRKSGAGELFF.

The rearrangement links TRBV2 to TRBJ2-5, with 7 bases aligning to TRBD2. Germline trimming cut 4 bases from V and 2 bases from J; bases unmatched to any gene: 7. This CDR3 contains 15 residues. Germline CDR1 and CDR2: SNHLY and FYNNEI. The CDR3 region is CASSAELAQQETQYF. The DNA of the CDR3 is TGTGCCAGCAGTGCCGAACTAGCGCAACAAGAGACCCAGTACTTC.